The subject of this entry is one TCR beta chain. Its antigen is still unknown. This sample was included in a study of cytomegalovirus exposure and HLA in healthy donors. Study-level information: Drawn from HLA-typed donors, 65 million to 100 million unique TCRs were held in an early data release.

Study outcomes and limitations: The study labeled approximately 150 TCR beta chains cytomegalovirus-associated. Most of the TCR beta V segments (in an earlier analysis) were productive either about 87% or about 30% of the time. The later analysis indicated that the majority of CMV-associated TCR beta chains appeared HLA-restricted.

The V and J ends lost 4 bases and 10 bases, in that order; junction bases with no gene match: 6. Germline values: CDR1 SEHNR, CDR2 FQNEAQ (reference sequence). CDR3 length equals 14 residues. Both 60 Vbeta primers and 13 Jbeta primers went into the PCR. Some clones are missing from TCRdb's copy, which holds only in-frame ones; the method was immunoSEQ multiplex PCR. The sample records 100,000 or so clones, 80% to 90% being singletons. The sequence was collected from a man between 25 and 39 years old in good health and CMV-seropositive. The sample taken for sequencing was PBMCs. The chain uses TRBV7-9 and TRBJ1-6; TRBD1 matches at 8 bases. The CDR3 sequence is CASSSGQGESPLHF. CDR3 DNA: TGTGCCAGCAGCTCCGGACAGGGCGAGTCACCCCTCCACTTT.